One and the same sample provided the 27 T cell receptor beta chains below, sequenced in a study of blood T cell repertoires in COVID-19. Produced via immunoSEQ multiplex PCR; TCRdb's table is partial and in-frame only. The sample shows approximately 46,000 clones, 81% of them seen only once. The sequenced sample consisted of peripheral blood. These receptors were taken from a woman at least 80 years old with COVID-19, enrolled during active disease.

The J gene is TRBJ1-2, the V gene TRBV19, with 8 bases identical to TRBD1. In germline, CDR1 is LNHDA, CDR2 SQIVND (reference sequence). Trimming cost V 9 bases and J 7 bases; bases outside gene matches: 13. This CDR3 has 14 amino acids. CDR3 DNA sequence: TGTGCCAGCCATCCAGGGGGCGGAATTGGTGGCTACACCTTC. Translating it yields CASHPGGGIGGYTF.

The chain links TRBV7-2 to TRBJ2-3; TRBD2 matches at 9 bases. The germline V gene has CDR1 SGHTA and CDR2 FQGNSA. The CDR3 runs 15 residues. The junction had 9 bases not matched to a gene; V was cut back by 5 bases and J by 6 bases. The CDR3 DNA follows: TGTGCCAGCAGCGCAACTAGCGGGCGGAGGGATACGCAGTATTTT. Translated, it gives CASSATSGRRDTQYF.

CDR3 loop: CASSFKAGGTDTQYF. The CDR3 DNA follows: TGTGCCAGCAGCTTTAAAGCGGGAGGGACAGATACGCAGTATTTT. This chain connects TRBV7-9 to TRBJ2-3; TRBD2 agrees at 10 bases. The CDR3 spans 15 residues. The V gene end was trimmed by 3 bases and the J gene end by 3 bases; junction bases not matched to a gene: 3. Germline loops: CDR1 SEHNR, CDR2 FQNEAQ (reference sequence).

Only a few counts were recorded for this clone. An end of the junction differs from the germline gene, which may be a read error. This rearrangement joins TRBV7-7 to TRBJ2-3; TRBD1 matches 9 bases. CDR3 size: 15 residues. Per germline, CDR1 SSHAT and CDR2 FNYEAQ (reference sequence). Here the CDR3 DNA reads TGTGCTAGCAGCACCGGACAGGGGAGCACAGATACGCAGTATTTT. Translated, it gives CASSTGQGSTDTQYF.

V usage is TRBV19 and J usage is TRBJ2-4, with 8 positions matching TRBD2. V lost 4 bases to trimming and J lost 4 bases; unmatched junction nucleotides: 3. The CDR3 runs 14 residues. Looked up from germline, CDR1 is LNHDA and CDR2 is SQIVND (reference sequence). CDR3 nucleotide sequence: TGTGCCAGTAGTAGTGCGGGGGGTAAAAACATTCAGTACTTC. It codes for CASSSAGGKNIQYF.

The J gene is TRBJ2-2, the V gene TRBV5-1; 7 nucleotides line up with TRBD2. The V gene's germline CDR1 is SGHRS and CDR2 YFSETQ. Losses at the gene ends were 4 bases for V and 0 bases for J; bases not matched to a gene: 3. CDR3 size: 15 residues. Written as DNA, the CDR3 is TGCGCCAGCAGCCTACTAGCGCCGAACACCGGGGAGCTGTTTTTT. Translated, it gives CASSLLAPNTGELFF.

The chain carries TRBV7-2 and TRBJ2-7; D possibly corresponds to TRBD1 (6 bases). Germline CDR1 is SGHTA and CDR2 is FQGNSA. The CDR3 consists of 15 residues. With 8 bases removed from V and 3 bases from J, the gap between germline ends came to 20 bases. The CDR3 DNA is TGTGCCAGCCGAACCCAGACGGGACAAGTCTACGAGCAGTACTTC. This encodes CASRTQTGQVYEQYF.

This chain connects TRBV14 to TRBJ2-2; tentative D call: TRBD1 (6 bases). Germline V gene sequence: CDR1 SGHDN, CDR2 FVKESK. V lost 3 bases to trimming and J lost 7 bases, with 9 bases between them. CDR3 size: 13 residues. CDR3 coding DNA: TGTGCCAGCAGCCAGGGGGCGATCGGGGAGCTGTTTTTT. It specifies CASSQGAIGELFF.

The table lists this clone with a few counts. The chain recombines TRBV5-6 with TRBJ2-2, with a weak D call TRBD2 (6 bases). Trimming removed 0 bases at V and 4 bases at J, with 7 bases between. The CDR3 is 14 residues long. Germline V gene sequence: CDR1 SGHDT, CDR2 YYEEEE. The CDR3 DNA is TGTGCCAGCAGCTTGGTCGGGAGCACCGGGGAGCTGTTTTTT. This translates into CASSLVGSTGELFF.

The V gene is TRBV19, the J gene TRBJ2-2, with TRBD2 identical over 8 bases. V was pared by 7 bases and J by 4 bases, with 8 bases of the junction left unmatched. CDR3 length: 15 amino acids. The germline V gene encodes CDR1 LNHDA and CDR2 SQIVND (reference sequence). This CDR3 reads CASKQSSGLTGELFF. CDR3 coding DNA: TGTGCCAGTAAACAGTCTAGCGGGCTCACCGGGGAGCTGTTTTTT.

V and J are TRBV5-1 and TRBJ2-2; TRBD2 matches 8 bases. Trimming cost V 0 bases and J 7 bases; bases outside gene matches: 8. Germline assignment: CDR1 SGHRS and CDR2 YFSETQ. CDR3 length: 16 amino acids. The DNA for the CDR3 is TGCGCCAGCAGCTTGGGAAGCGGGAGTGGGATCGGGGAGCTGTTTTTT. It encodes CASSLGSGSGIGELFF.

The V and J genes are TRBV19 and TRBJ1-5; TRBD1 is a possible D gene (5 bases). CDR3 length equals 14 residues. The germline V and J ends were trimmed by 5 bases and 2 bases, with 10 bases remaining between them. Germline assignment: CDR1 LNHDA and CDR2 SQIVND (reference sequence). The chain's CDR3 is CASSSQVGNQPQHF. The DNA of the CDR3 is TGTGCCAGTAGTTCACAGGTAGGCAATCAGCCCCAGCATTTT.

This chain uses TRBV5-1 with TRBJ1-1; 8 nucleotides line up with TRBD1. This CDR3 comprises 16 residues. With 1 base clipped from V and 5 bases from J, the junction kept 10 bases outside the gene matches. The germline V gene encodes CDR1 SGHRS and CDR2 YFSETQ. CDR3 in amino acids: CASSLSTRGLGTEAFF. Written as DNA, the CDR3 is TGCGCCAGCAGCTTGAGCACCAGGGGGCTGGGGACTGAAGCTTTCTTT.

This clone was recorded once. This chain uses TRBV29-1 with TRBJ1-1; unclear D gene. The CDR3 runs 12 residues. The V gene lost 3 bases and the J gene lost 0 bases, with 5 bases spanning the gap. Germline CDR1 SQVTM, CDR2 ANQGSEA. This CDR3 is CSVELMNTEAFF. The CDR3 region has the DNA TGCAGCGTTGAGCTAATGAACACTGAAGCTTTCTTT. Full variable domain (rest looked up from reference TRBV29-1 and TRBJ1-1): SAVISQKPSRDICQRGTSLTIQCQVDSQVTMMFWYRQQPGQSLTLIATANQGSEATYESGFVIDKFPISRPNLTFSTLTVSNMSPEDSSIYLCSVELMNTEAFFGQGTRLTVV.

The chain links TRBV5-5 to TRBJ2-7, with 9 bases that match TRBD2. CDR1 is SGHKS, CDR2 YYEKEE, per germline (reference sequence). CDR3 length equals 16 residues. The V gene end was trimmed by 0 bases and the J gene end by 2 bases; junction bases not matched to a gene: 6. CDR3 sequence (DNA): TGTGCCAGCAGCTTGGCTAGCGGGACGAATACCTACGAGCAGTACTTC. It translates to CASSLASGTNTYEQYF.

This clone has only one observation. This chain joins TRBV27 and TRBJ1-2; no firm D call. Germline lookup yields CDR1 MNHEY and CDR2 SMNVEV (reference sequence). There are 14 residues in the CDR3. Trimming removed 3 bases from V and 8 bases from J, with 16 bases in between. CDR3 sequence reads: CASSFHPEVRGYTF. CDR3 in DNA: TGTGCCAGCAGTTTCCACCCGGAGGTCCGGGGCTACACCTTC.

The CDR3 region has the DNA TGTGCCAGCAGAGGACAGCTGAACACTGAAGCTTTCTTT. This translates into CASRGQLNTEAFF. V gene TRBV2 combines with J gene TRBJ1-1, with TRBD1 as a possible D gene (6 bases). Germline V gene data show CDR1 as SNHLY and CDR2 as FYNNEI. The length of the CDR3 is 13 residues. V lost 6 bases and J 0 bases, leaving 8 bases between the germline ends.

V is TRBV5-1 and J is TRBJ2-3; 11 bases are shared with TRBD2. Germline CDR1 is SGHRS and CDR2 is YFSETQ. V was pared by 5 bases and J by 4 bases, with 12 bases of the junction left unmatched. This CDR3 is built from 17 residues. The CDR3 here is CASRKPDLAGGADTQYF. CDR3 DNA: TGCGCCAGCAGAAAACCCGACCTAGCGGGAGGCGCAGATACGCAGTATTTT.

By sample share, this clone is medium-sized. The rearrangement uses TRBV16 and TRBJ2-7; D is ambiguous. This CDR3 region has 13 residues. The V end lost 5 bases, the J end lost 4 bases, and 12 bases lay between the germline ends. In germline, CDR1 is KGHSY, CDR2 FQNENV. The CDR3 loop reads CASSAVAVYEQYF. For the CDR3, the DNA is TGTGCCAGCAGCGCCGTTGCAGTTTACGAGCAGTACTTC.

The chain carries TRBV25-1 and TRBJ2-5; D gene unclear. This CDR3 comprises 13 residues. Germline V lookup: CDR1 MGHDK, CDR2 SYGVNS. V lost 0 bases and J 3 bases, leaving 5 bases between the germline ends. The CDR3: CASSEYNEETQYF. CDR3 nucleotides: TGTGCCAGCAGTGAATATAATGAAGAGACCCAGTACTTC.

This clone appeared a few times. This sequence joins TRBV19 and TRBJ2-2, with TRBD1 matching over 7 bases. The CDR3 totals 15 residues. Trimming at V came to 4 bases and at J to 4 bases, leaving 6 bases not matched to a gene. Germline CDR1 is LNHDA and CDR2 is SQIVND (reference sequence). DNA of the CDR3: TGTGCCAGTAGTACGAGACAGGGTATCACCGGGGAGCTGTTTTTT. Translation: CASSTRQGITGELFF. The full variable domain, in which reference TRBV19 and TRBJ2-2 provide the parts outside the CDR3, is DGGITQSPKYLFRKEGQNVTLSCEQNLNHDAMYWYRQDPGQGLRLIYYSQIVNDFQKGDIAEGYSVSREKKESFPLTVTSAQKNPTAFYLCASSTRQGITGELFFGEGSRLTVL.

V is TRBV30 and J is TRBJ2-3, with a possible D match to TRBD2 (5 bases). Germline CDR1 GTSNPN, CDR2 SVGIG (reference sequence). Trimming shortened V by 7 bases and J by 0 bases, and 11 bases separated the two germline ends. CDR3 length: 13 amino acids. Written as DNA, the CDR3 is TGTGCCTCGCCTCGGGGTAGCACAGATACGCAGTATTTT. Translated, it gives CASPRGSTDTQYF. Looking up the rest from reference TRBV30 and TRBJ2-3 gives the full variable domain: SQTIHQWPATLVQPVGSPLSLECTVEGTSNPNLYWYRQAAGRGLQLLFYSVGIGQISSEVPQNLSASRPQDRQFILSSKKLLLSDSGFYLCASPRGSTDTQYFGPGTRLTVL.

The chain has TRBV6-5 and TRBJ1-3, with 9 bases aligning to TRBD1. This CDR3 is 14 amino acids long. V shed 6 bases and J 2 bases; nucleotides not matched to a gene: 2. Per germline, CDR1 MNHEY and CDR2 SVGAGI. The CDR3 DNA is TGTGCCAGCAGGGGGACAGGGACTGGAAACACCATATATTTT. Translating it yields CASRGTGTGNTIYF.

V and J are TRBV2 and TRBJ2-5; 7 nucleotides line up with TRBD2. The CDR3 is 15 residues long. Per germline, CDR1 SNHLY and CDR2 FYNNEI. The V and J ends lost 0 bases and 3 bases, in that order; junction bases with no gene match: 4. DNA for the CDR3: TGTGCCAGCAGTGAAGCGCGTCGGGGGGAAGAGACCCAGTACTTC. It encodes CASSEARRGEETQYF. The full variable domain, its missing parts supplied by reference TRBV2 and TRBJ2-5, is EPEVTQTPSHQVTQMGQEVILRCVPISNHLYFYWYRQILGQKVEFLVSFYNNEISEKSEIFDDQFSVERPDGSNFTLKIRSTKLEDSAMYFCASSEARRGEETQYFGPGTRLLVL.

The V gene is TRBV5-1, the J gene TRBJ2-3, with TRBD2 identical over 8 bases. V was pared by 6 bases and J by 5 bases, with 11 bases of the junction left unmatched. Germline CDR1 is SGHRS and CDR2 is YFSETQ. This CDR3 comprises 15 residues. This CDR3 reads CASNPVGLEGDTQYF. The CDR3 DNA sequence: TGCGCCAGCAACCCAGTGGGACTAGAGGGAGATACGCAGTATTTT.

V and J are TRBV2 and TRBJ2-1; 8 nucleotides align to TRBD2. The CDR3 spans 16 residues. Germline CDR1 SNHLY, CDR2 FYNNEI. V gave up 1 base and J gave up 2 bases; unmatched junction bases: 4. The CDR3 sequence: CASSEERERTYNEQFF. The CDR3 bases are TGTGCCAGCAGTGAAGAGCGGGAGCGAACCTACAATGAGCAGTTCTTC. Together with reference TRBV2 and TRBJ2-1, the CDR3 gives the full variable domain: EPEVTQTPSHQVTQMGQEVILRCVPISNHLYFYWYRQILGQKVEFLVSFYNNEISEKSEIFDDQFSVERPDGSNFTLKIRSTKLEDSAMYFCASSEERERTYNEQFFGPGTRLTVL.

The chain recombines TRBV3-1 (or the pseudogene TRBV3-2) with TRBJ1-1; TRBD1 aligns across 7 bases. Germline trimming cut 4 bases from V and 4 bases from J; bases unmatched to any gene: 9. In germline, CDR1 is LGHDT, CDR2 YNNKEL (reference sequence). The CDR3 has 15 amino acids. Written as DNA, the CDR3 is TGTGCCAGCAGCCTACAGGGGCCTAGGAGCACTGAAGCTTTCTTT. It specifies CASSLQGPRSTEAFF.